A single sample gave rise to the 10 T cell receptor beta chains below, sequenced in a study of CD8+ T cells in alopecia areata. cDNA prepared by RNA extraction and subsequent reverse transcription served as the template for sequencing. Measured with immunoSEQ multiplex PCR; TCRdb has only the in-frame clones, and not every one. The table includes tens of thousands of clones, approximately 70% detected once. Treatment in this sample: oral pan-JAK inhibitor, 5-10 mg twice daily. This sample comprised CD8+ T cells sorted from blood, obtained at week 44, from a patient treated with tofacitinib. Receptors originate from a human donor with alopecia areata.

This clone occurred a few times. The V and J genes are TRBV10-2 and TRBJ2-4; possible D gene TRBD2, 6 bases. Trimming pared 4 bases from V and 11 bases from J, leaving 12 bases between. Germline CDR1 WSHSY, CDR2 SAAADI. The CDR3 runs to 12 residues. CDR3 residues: CASSGRDRVQYF. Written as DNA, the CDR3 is TGCGCCAGCAGTGGGAGGGATAGGGTTCAGTACTTC.

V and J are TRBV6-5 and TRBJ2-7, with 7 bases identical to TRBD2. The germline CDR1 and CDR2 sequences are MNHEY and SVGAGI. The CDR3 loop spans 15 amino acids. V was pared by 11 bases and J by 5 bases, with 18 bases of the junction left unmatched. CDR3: CAGLRMAGVPDEQYF. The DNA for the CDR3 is TGTGCCGGACTGCGAATGGCGGGGGTGCCGGACGAGCAGTACTTC.

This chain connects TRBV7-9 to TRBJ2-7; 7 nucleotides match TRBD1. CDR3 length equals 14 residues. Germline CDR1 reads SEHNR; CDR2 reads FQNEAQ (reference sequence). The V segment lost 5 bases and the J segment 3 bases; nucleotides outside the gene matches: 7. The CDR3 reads CASSVRQGFYEQYF. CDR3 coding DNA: TGTGCCAGCAGCGTTCGACAGGGATTCTACGAGCAGTACTTC.

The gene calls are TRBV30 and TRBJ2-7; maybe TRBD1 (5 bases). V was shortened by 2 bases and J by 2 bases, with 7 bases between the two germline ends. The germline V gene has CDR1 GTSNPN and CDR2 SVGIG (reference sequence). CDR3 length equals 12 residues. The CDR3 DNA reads TGTGCCTGGAGTACAGGTCCCTACGAGCAGTACTTC. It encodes CAWSTGPYEQYF.

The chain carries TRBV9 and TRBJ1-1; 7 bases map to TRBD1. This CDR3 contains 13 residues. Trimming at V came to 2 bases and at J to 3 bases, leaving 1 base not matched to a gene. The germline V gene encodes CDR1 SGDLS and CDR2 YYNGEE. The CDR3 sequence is CASSVGTDTEAFF. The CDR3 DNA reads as TGTGCCAGCAGCGTTGGGACAGACACTGAAGCTTTCTTT.

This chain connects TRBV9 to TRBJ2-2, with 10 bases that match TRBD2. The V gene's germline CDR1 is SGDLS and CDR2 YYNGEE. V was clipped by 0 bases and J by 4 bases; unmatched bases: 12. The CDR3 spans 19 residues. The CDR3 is CASSVDLERGGSTTGELFF. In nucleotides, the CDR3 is TGTGCCAGCAGCGTAGATCTTGAGCGGGGGGGCTCGACCACCGGGGAGCTGTTTTTT.

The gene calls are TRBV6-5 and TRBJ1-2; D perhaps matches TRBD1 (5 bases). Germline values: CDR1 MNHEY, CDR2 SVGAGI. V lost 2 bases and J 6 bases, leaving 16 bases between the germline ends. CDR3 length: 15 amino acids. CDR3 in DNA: TGTGCCAGCAGTTACGTCGAGGGGAGTAAGGATGGCTACACCTTC. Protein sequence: CASSYVEGSKDGYTF.

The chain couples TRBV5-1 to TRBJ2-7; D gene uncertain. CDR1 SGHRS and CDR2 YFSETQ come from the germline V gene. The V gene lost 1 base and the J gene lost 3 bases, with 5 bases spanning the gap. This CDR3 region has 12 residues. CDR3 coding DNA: TGCGCCAGCAGCTTGTCCGGCTACGAGCAGTACTTC. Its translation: CASSLSGYEQYF.

CDR3 nucleotides: TGCGCCAGCAGCTTGTTAGGGGAAGAGACCCAGTACTTC. It specifies CASSLLGEETQYF. The J gene is TRBJ2-5, the V gene TRBV5-1; D is perhaps TRBD1 (5 bases). CDR1 and CDR2 (germline): SGHRS, YFSETQ. The length of the CDR3 is 13 residues. V lost 1 base, J lost 3 bases, and 7 bases lay in between.

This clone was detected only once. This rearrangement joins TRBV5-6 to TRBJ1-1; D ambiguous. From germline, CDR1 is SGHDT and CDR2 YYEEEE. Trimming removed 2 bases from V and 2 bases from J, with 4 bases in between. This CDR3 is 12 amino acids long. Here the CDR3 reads CASSFLNTEAFF. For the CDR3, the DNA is TGTGCCAGCAGCTTCCTAAACACTGAAGCTTTCTTT.